This T cell receptor beta chain was retrieved from a study of patients and donors after allogeneic stem cell transplantation. Per germline, CDR1 SGHAT and CDR2 FQNNGV. Trimming removed 6 bases at V and 5 bases at J, with 29 bases between. This CDR3 is built from 20 residues. MiXCR, run by TCRdb on the RT-PCR reads, gives a single entry per CDR3 protein. This sample has hundreds of thousands of distinct CDR3 sequences, with 16% found just once. The chain combines TRBV11-2 with TRBJ1-6, with D possibly TRBD1 on 5 matching bases. The sequenced sample was blood, either unsorted or a sorted T cell fraction (not recorded which). The origin of this receptor is a human donor who was either an allogeneic HSCT recipient or a stem cell or donor lymphocyte infusion donor (not recorded which). It is not recorded whose cells these are; they may come from a transplant donor. This CDR3 reads CASSSPPGLNHLRHNSPLHF. CDR3 DNA: TGTGCCAGCAGTTCCCCGCCGGGACTAAACCACCTTAGACATAATTCACCCCTCCACTTT.